This T cell receptor (beta chain) was sequenced in a study of T cells in Graves' hyperthyroidism and ophthalmopathy. Germline V gene data show CDR1 as MNHNS and CDR2 as SASEGT. The CDR3 covers 15 residues. The junction had 13 bases not matched to a gene; V was cut back by 7 bases and J by 5 bases. What was amplified from RNA transcripts were TCR beta CDR3 regions. HTBI primers were the set used in a first-round RT-PCR of the TCR CDR3. TCRdb re-derived calls from the multiplex PCR reads in MiXCR, one entry per CDR3 protein. Of a few hundred thousand distinct CDR3 sequences listed, around 42% are singletons.

V usage is TRBV6-1 and J usage is TRBJ1-1, with 7 positions matching TRBD1. The sequencing sample was made of peripheral blood or thyroid tissue (not recorded which). This sequence was found in a woman aged 18-29 years with Graves' hyperthyroidism. The CDR3 spells CASTPGGGARTEAFF. The CDR3 DNA reads as TGTGCCAGCACCCCAGGGGGGGGGGCGCGGACTGAAGCTTTCTTT.